This T cell receptor (beta chain) was sequenced in a study of vaccination and CD4 T cells after COVID-19 (dated by TCRdb to between 2020 and 2023). For context, the study as a whole: Convalescent patients had a positive SARS-CoV-2 result on nasal swab PCR, and of these patients, several had mild disease and one had severe disease. Overlapping spike peptide pools from SARS-CoV-2 and from the common cold coronaviruses HCoV-NL63, HCoV-OC43 and HCoV-229E were used as culture stimuli. In the convalescent cohort there were six males and four females, among whom were two Hispanic individuals, seven Caucasians, two Asians and one multiracial person. As controls, cultures received a CEFX viral epitope pool (the positive control), an HIV-1 Nef peptide pool (the negative control), or no peptide at all. In ten to eleven COVID-19 convalescent patients and 4 infection-naive healthy vaccine recipients, the spike-specific CD4+ TCR repertoire before mRNA vaccination was compared with the repertoire after mRNA vaccination. Post-COVID blood samples from convalescent patients were collected a median of roughly 100 days after diagnosis, with a range of about 30 to 170 days. Two doses of either the Pfizer-BioNTech BNT162b2 vaccine (n=8) or the Moderna mRNA-1273 vaccine (n=2) were administered to participants. Post-vaccine blood samples were taken a median of approximately 76 days after the second vaccine dose, with a range of about 14 to 241 days.

CDR1 and CDR2 (SGHTA, FQGNSA) derive from the germline V gene. The CDR3, cysteine through phenylalanine, is 15 amino acids long. The sequence is cut down to CDR3 DNA, 45 bases in frame from base 1. After removal of 4 bases from V and 1 base from J, the junction retains 4 bases not matched to a gene. Library prep was done by PCR. DNA from cultured CD4+ T cells underwent TCR sequencing with the Oncomine TCR Beta short-read assay at the Johns Hopkins FTIC core. The QIAamp micro DNA kit was used to extract genomic DNA from the cultured CD4+ T cells. Oncomine TCR Beta libraries from cultured CD4+ T cells were pooled using unique dual indexes and sequenced on an Illumina iSeq 100. On the authors' methods: Non-productive sequences were filtered out, and CDR3s that did not start with C, did not end with F or W, or were shorter than 7 amino acids were discarded. The MANAFEST web application identified antigen-specific clonotypes by comparing peptide-stimulated wells against reference wells and other culture wells. To be called positive, a clone needed an FDR below 0.05, an odds ratio above 5, and a productive frequency above 0.1% in at least two of three replicate wells. Cross-reactive clonotypes were defined as significantly expanded in both SARS-CoV-2 spike wells and at least one common cold coronavirus spike condition. Similarity between CDR3 sequences was evaluated in R version 3.6.1 using Levenshtein distances (stringdist) and unrooted phylogenetic trees (ape). TCRdb applied fastp at Q25 and MiXCR to the public reads, then kept only in-frame beta chains. Every CDR3 protein is listed once, alongside the most common genes and DNA of its rows. The V and J calls were determined by TCRdb, not by the authors. The sample has 20,000 or so distinct CDR3 sequences on record, roughly a quarter of them singletons. 11% of the sample is held by the ten biggest clonotypes.

Reading the label with the study, this specimen's treatment or condition is: approximately 10-day PBMC culture with coronavirus spike peptide pools or control peptides (ViraFEST assay). The ViraFEST assay, used in the study, expanded antigen-specific T cells with peptide pools and then identified the expanded clonotypes through TCR sequencing. The convalescent patients' positive SARS-CoV-2 PCR tests fell between March and December 2020, which was before the Alpha, Beta and Delta variants emerged in the United States. Each well held approximately 2 million PBMCs cultured in IMDM containing around 5.1% human AB serum and approximately 9.6 IU/ml IL-2, with 8.5 to 10 ug/ml peptide pools added. On days 3 and 7, half of the culture medium was replaced with fresh IL-2-containing medium. Once the cells had been in culture for approximately 10 days, the EasySep CD4+ T cell isolation kit was used to isolate CD4+ T cells by negative selection. Ficoll-Paque Plus gradient centrifugation was used to isolate PBMCs from whole blood, and the isolated PBMCs were then either used fresh or cryopreserved at -140C. Each culture condition was generally run in triplicate wells.

This clonotype was seen a few times. Its recognized antigen is unknown. Per-nucleotide qualities are absent, and no much larger clonotype sits a single base away. What the study reported, not specific to this receptor: In convalescent patients, a median around 86% of post-vaccine SARS-CoV-2-reactive clones were detected only after vaccination, and vaccine-specific priming was suggested by this finding. Nearly all vaccine-specific clones in convalescent patients (304 of 307) were mono-reactive for SARS-CoV-2 spike rather than cross-reactive with common cold coronaviruses. The study included relatively few convalescent patients and did not analyze early timepoints after natural infection. The median count of SARS-CoV-2-reactive clonotypes went up from around 20 after infection to 35 to 40 after vaccination, although the change was not significant.

The chain is encoded by TRBV7-2 joined to TRBJ2-3, and TRBD2 aligns with 8 junction nucleotides. This TCR was sampled from a human donor with COVID-19. The sequencing input was cultured CD4+ T cells from blood. The nucleotide sequence reads as follows: TGTGCCAGCAGCTCGCGGGGGGTTGGCACAGATACGCAGTATTTT. Its protein product is CASSSRGVGTDTQYF.